Listed here are 11 T cell receptor beta chains from one sample, sequenced in a study of T cell responses to AZD1222 COVID-19 vaccine. TCRdb's table, derived via immunoSEQ multiplex PCR, lists solely in-frame clones and lacks some. Of around 95,000 clones listed, 87% are singletons. This specimen was peripheral blood, taken on day 0 of MenACWY control vaccination. These receptors all come from an adult in good health.

The chain has TRBV14 and TRBJ1-3; D remains unclear. CDR1 is SGHDN, CDR2 FVKESK, per germline. This CDR3 is 16 amino acids long. Trimming stripped 3 bases from V and 1 base from J, with 13 bases between. The CDR3 region has the DNA TGTGCCAGCAGCCAGCTTCGACCCGGATCTGGAAACACCATATATTTT. Translated, it gives CASSQLRPGSGNTIYF.

V usage is TRBV18 and J usage is TRBJ1-1; D is unresolved. From germline, CDR1 is KGHSH and CDR2 LQKENI. The CDR3 spans 13 residues. V dropped 0 bases and J dropped 3 bases, with 5 bases sitting between them. CDR3 in DNA: TGTGCCAGCTCACCACCGGTGGACACTGAAGCTTTCTTT. It codes for CASSPPVDTEAFF.

This clone was seen only once. The chain carries TRBV5-1 and TRBJ1-1; D is undetermined. Trimming cost V 0 bases and J 1 base, with 7 bases left between them. The CDR3 length is 14 residues. Germline V gene data show CDR1 as SGHRS and CDR2 as YFSETQ. DNA of the CDR3: TGCGCCAGCAGCTTGGGGGCAGAGAACACTGAAGCTTTCTTT. It yields the protein CASSLGAENTEAFF.

The genes are TRBV30 and TRBJ1-1; D not certain. This CDR3 has 12 residues. Trimming took off 8 bases at V and 1 base at J, with 11 bases between the two ends. The germline V gene encodes CDR1 GTSNPN and CDR2 SVGIG (reference sequence). The CDR3 DNA reads as TGTGCCCGAATCGAGTGGAACACTGAAGCTTTCTTT. It yields the protein CARIEWNTEAFF.

With respect to this clone: The identical CDR3 is also encoded by other nucleotide sequences in the sample. V usage is TRBV7-9 and J usage is TRBJ1-2; D is possibly TRBD1 (5 bases). This CDR3 region has 12 residues. Trimming pared 6 bases from V and 3 bases from J, leaving 8 bases between. Per germline, CDR1 SEHNR and CDR2 FQNEAQ (reference sequence). CDR3 sequence (DNA): TGTGCCAGCAGTCCGGGGGACTATGGCTACACCTTC. Translation gives CASSPGDYGYTF.

The V and J genes are TRBV6-6 and TRBJ2-1; a weak D match, TRBD1 (6 bases). The CDR3 totals 23 residues. Germline lookup yields CDR1 MNHNY and CDR2 SVGAGI (reference sequence). V gave up 5 bases and J gave up 2 bases, with 37 bases separating them. CDR3 sequence: CASSPPIIKSQGNGPFAYNEQFF. CDR3 coding DNA: TGTGCCAGCAGTCCCCCTATAATTAAATCCCAGGGGAACGGTCCCTTTGCCTACAATGAGCAGTTCTTC.

The V call is TRBV27, the J call TRBJ1-5; perhaps TRBD1 as D (6 bases). Germline V gene data show CDR1 as MNHEY and CDR2 as SMNVEV (reference sequence). V was shortened by 4 bases and J by 3 bases, with 13 bases between the two germline ends. CDR3 length: 15 amino acids. CDR3 region: CASSSSTGINQPQHF. The CDR3 DNA reads TGTGCCAGCAGTTCCTCGACAGGAATCAATCAGCCCCAGCATTTT.

This clone appeared a single time. V gene TRBV19 combines with J gene TRBJ1-4; D might be TRBD1 (5 bases). The CDR3 extends over 14 amino acids. Germline CDR1 is LNHDA and CDR2 is SQIVND (reference sequence). V gave up 4 bases and J gave up 6 bases, with 12 bases separating them. CDR3 DNA sequence: TGTGCCAGTAGTACCGGGACCCTTGATGAAAAACTGTTTTTT. Its translation: CASSTGTLDEKLFF. Together with reference TRBV19 and TRBJ1-4, the CDR3 gives the full variable domain: DGGITQSPKYLFRKEGQNVTLSCEQNLNHDAMYWYRQDPGQGLRLIYYSQIVNDFQKGDIAEGYSVSREKKESFPLTVTSAQKNPTAFYLCASSTGTLDEKLFFGSGTQLSVL.

The rearrangement joins TRBV6-5 to TRBJ2-1; D is possibly TRBD2 (5 bases). V was pared by 0 bases and J by 2 bases, with 11 bases between. The CDR3 is 16 residues long. The germline CDR1 and CDR2 sequences are MNHEY and SVGAGI. CDR3 in amino acids: CASSYSSGDTYNEQFF. CDR3 in DNA: TGTGCCAGCAGTTACTCGAGCGGAGACACCTACAATGAGCAGTTCTTC.

The chain joins TRBV7-8 to TRBJ2-3, with TRBD2 identical over 10 bases. V was pared by 2 bases and J by 4 bases, with 9 bases of the junction left unmatched. This CDR3 is 17 amino acids long. Germline loops: CDR1 SGHVS, CDR2 FQNEAQ. The CDR3 protein is CASSLRSGGAFSDTQYF. For the CDR3, the DNA is TGTGCCAGCAGCTTACGAAGCGGGGGGGCTTTTTCAGATACGCAGTATTTT.

The chain recombines TRBV4-3 with TRBJ2-7; weak D call: TRBD2 (6 bases). Germline CDR1 LGHNA, CDR2 YSLEER. V was trimmed by 8 bases and J by 0 bases, leaving 14 bases between them. The CDR3 spans 14 residues. CDR3 sequence: CASAPGLRSYEQYF. The CDR3 bases are TGCGCCAGCGCACCGGGACTGCGCTCCTACGAGCAGTACTTC.